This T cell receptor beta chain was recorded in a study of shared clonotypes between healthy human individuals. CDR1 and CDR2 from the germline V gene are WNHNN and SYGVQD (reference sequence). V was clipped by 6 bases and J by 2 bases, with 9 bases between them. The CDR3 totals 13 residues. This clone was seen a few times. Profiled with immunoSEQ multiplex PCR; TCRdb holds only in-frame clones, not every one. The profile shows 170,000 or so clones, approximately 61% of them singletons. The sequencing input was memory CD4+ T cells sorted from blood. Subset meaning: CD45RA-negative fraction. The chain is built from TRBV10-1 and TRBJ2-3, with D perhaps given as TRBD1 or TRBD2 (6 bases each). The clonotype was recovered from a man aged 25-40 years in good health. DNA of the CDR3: TGCGCCAGCAGCAGGGGACTCACAGATACGCAGTATTTT. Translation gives CASSRGLTDTQYF.